Here is one T cell receptor beta chain with its context. The repertoire was sequenced with immunoSEQ multiplex PCR; TCRdb's copy has only in-frame clones and lacks some. There are approximately 120,000 clones in the sample; approximately 94% occur only once, and approximately 1.3% lies in the top ten. The V and J ends lost 5 bases and 0 bases, in that order; junction bases with no gene match: 9. The CDR3 contains 16 residues. From germline, CDR1 is MNHEY and CDR2 SMNVEV (reference sequence). The data were taken from a study of cytomegalovirus exposure and HLA in healthy donors. Study overall: The platform used for the 110 or so validation repertoires matched that of the roughly 700 first-cohort repertoires, a later analysis reported.

The TCR sequence derives from a woman aged 18 to 35 in good health and CMV-seronegative. V gene TRBV27 combines with J gene TRBJ1-1; 7 bases match TRBD1. Sequenced: PBMCs. The CDR3 loop is CASSDTGAYMNTEAFF. CDR3 nucleotide sequence: TGTGCCAGCAGTGATACAGGGGCTTACATGAACACTGAAGCTTTCTTT.